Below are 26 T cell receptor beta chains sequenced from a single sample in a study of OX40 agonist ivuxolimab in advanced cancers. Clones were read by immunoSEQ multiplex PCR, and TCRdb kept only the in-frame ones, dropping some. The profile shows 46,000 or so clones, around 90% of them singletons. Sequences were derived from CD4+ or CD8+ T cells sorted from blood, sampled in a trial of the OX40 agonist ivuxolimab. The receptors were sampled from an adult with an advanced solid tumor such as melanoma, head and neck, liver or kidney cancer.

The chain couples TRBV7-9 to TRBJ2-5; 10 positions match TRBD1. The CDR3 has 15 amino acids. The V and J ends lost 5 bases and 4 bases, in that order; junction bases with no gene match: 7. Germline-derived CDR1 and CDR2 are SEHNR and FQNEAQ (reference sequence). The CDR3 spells CASSRRQGASETQYF. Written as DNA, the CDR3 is TGTGCCAGCAGCCGCCGACAGGGGGCATCAGAGACCCAGTACTTC.

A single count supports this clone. CDR3 sequence reads: CSVGHQTGTAGNTIYF. For the CDR3, the DNA is TGCAGCGTTGGACACCAAACCGGGACAGCTGGAAACACCATATATTTT. The chain carries TRBV29-1 and TRBJ1-3; TRBD1 matches 7 bases. CDR3 length equals 16 residues. J gave up 2 bases and V 4 bases, and 11 bases lay outside the gene matches. Germline V lookup: CDR1 SQVTM, CDR2 ANQGSEA.

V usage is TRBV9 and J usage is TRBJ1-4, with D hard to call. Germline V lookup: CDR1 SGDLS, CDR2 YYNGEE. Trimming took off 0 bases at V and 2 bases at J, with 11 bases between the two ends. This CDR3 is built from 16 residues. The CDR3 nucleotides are TGTGCCAGCAGCGTAGGTGGGATGAGGACTAATGAAAAACTGTTTTTT. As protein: CASSVGGMRTNEKLFF.

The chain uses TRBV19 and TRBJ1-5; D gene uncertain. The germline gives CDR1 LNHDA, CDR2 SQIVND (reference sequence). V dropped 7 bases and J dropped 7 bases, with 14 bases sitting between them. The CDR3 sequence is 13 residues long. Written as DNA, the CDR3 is TGTGCCAGTAAGCCCCCCTTGGGGCAGCCCCAGCATTTT. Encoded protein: CASKPPLGQPQHF. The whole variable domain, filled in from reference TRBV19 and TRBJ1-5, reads DGGITQSPKYLFRKEGQNVTLSCEQNLNHDAMYWYRQDPGQGLRLIYYSQIVNDFQKGDIAEGYSVSREKKESFPLTVTSAQKNPTAFYLCASKPPLGQPQHFGDGTRLSIL.

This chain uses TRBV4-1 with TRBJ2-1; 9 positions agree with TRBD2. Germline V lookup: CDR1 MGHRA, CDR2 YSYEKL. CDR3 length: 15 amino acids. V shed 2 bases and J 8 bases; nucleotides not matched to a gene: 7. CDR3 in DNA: TGCGCCAGCAGCCAAAGGGGCGGGAGGGGCGATGAGCAGTTCTTC. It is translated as CASSQRGGRGDEQFF.

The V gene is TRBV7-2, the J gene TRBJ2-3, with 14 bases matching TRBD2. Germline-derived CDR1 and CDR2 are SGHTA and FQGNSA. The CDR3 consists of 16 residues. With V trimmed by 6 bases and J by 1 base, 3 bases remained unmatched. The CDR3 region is CASSRLAGGGTDTQYF. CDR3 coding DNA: TGTGCCAGCAGTCGACTAGCGGGAGGGGGCACAGATACGCAGTATTTT.

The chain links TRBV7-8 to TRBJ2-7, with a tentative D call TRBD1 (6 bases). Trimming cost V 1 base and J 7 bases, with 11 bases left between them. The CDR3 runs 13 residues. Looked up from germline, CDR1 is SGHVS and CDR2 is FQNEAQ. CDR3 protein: CASSLGTVLEQYF. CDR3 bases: TGTGCCAGCAGCTTAGGGACAGTCCTGGAGCAGTACTTC.

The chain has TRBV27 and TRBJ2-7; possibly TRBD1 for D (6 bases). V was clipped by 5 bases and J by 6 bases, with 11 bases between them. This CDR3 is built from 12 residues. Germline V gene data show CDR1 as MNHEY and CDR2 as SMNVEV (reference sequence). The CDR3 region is CASSHTGTEQYF. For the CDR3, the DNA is TGTGCCAGCAGTCATACAGGGACCGAGCAGTACTTC.

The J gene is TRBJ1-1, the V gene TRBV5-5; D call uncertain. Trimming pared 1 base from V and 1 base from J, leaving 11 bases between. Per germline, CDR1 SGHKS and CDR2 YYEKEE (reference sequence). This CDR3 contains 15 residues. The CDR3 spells CASSLSRAGNTEAFF. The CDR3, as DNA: TGTGCCAGCAGCTTGTCAAGGGCAGGGAACACTGAAGCTTTCTTT. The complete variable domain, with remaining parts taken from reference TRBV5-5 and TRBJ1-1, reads DAGVTQSPTHLIKTRGQQVTLRCSPISGHKSVSWYQQVLGQGPQFIFQYYEKEERGRGNFPDRFSARQFPNYSSELNVNALLLGDSALYLCASSLSRAGNTEAFFGQGTRLTVV.

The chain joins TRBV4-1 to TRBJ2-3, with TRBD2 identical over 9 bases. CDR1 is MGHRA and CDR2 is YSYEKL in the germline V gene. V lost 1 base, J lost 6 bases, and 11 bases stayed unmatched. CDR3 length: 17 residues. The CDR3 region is CASSQGSPGLAYDTQYF. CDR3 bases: TGCGCCAGCAGCCAAGGTTCCCCGGGACTAGCATACGATACGCAGTATTTT.

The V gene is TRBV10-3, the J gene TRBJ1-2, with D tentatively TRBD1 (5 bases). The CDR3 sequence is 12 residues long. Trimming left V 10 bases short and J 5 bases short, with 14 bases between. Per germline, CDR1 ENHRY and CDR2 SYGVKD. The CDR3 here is CATFRAGYGYTF. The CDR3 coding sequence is TGTGCCACTTTCAGGGCAGGGTATGGCTACACCTTC.

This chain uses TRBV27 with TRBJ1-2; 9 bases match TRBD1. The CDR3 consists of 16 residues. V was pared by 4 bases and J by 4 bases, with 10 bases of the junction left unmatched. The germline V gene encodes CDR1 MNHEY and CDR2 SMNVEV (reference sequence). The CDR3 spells CASSSHSGTGTYGYTF. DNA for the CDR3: TGTGCCAGCAGTTCCCATTCGGGGACAGGGACCTATGGCTACACCTTC.

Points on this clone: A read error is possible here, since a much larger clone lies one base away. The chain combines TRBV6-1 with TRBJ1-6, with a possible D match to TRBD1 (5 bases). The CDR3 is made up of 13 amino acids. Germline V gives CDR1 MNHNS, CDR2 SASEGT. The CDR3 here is CATPGQGASLLHF. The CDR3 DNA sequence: TGTGCCACCCCGGGGCAGGGCGCTTCACTCCTCCACTTT.

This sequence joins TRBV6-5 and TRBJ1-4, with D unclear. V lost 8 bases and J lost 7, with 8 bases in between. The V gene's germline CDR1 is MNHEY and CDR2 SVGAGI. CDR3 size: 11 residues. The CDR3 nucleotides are TGTGCCAGCTCAAGCAGTGAAAAACTGTTTTTT. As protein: CASSSSEKLFF.

CDR3 protein: CASSAGGAQTDEQFF. Here the CDR3 DNA reads TGTGCCAGCAGCGCTGGGGGGGCCCAAACCGATGAGCAGTTCTTC. The chain has TRBV9 and TRBJ2-1, with D maybe TRBD2 (7 bases). Trimming pared 3 bases from V and 8 bases from J, leaving 18 bases between. The CDR3 extends over 15 amino acids. In germline, CDR1 is SGDLS, CDR2 YYNGEE.

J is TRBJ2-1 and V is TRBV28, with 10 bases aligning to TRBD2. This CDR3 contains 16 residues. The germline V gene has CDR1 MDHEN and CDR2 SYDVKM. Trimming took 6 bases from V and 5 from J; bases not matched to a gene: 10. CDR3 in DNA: TGTGCCAGCAGACCGGGACTAGCGTATCGGGACAATGAGCAGTTCTTC. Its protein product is CASRPGLAYRDNEQFF.

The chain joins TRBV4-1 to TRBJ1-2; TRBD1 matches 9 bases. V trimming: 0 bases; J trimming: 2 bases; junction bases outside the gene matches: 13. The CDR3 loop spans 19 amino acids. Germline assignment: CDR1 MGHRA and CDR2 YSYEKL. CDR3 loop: CASSQDRAGNRGRNYGYTF. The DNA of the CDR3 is TGCGCCAGCAGCCAAGACCGAGCGGGGAACAGGGGGCGCAACTATGGCTACACCTTC.

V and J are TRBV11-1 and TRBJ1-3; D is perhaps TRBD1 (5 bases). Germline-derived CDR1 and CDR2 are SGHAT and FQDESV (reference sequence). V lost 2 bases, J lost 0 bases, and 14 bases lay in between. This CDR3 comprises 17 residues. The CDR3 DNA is TGTGCCAGCAGCTTACGTCGGGGCCTAGACTCTGGAAACACCATATATTTT. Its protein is CASSLRRGLDSGNTIYF.

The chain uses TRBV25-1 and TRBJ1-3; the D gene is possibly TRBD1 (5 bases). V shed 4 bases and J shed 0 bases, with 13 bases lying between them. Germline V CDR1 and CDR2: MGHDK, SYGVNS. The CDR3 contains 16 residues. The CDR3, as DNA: TGTGCCAGCAGTGGTTGGAGGGACTACTCTGGAAACACCATATATTTT. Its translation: CASSGWRDYSGNTIYF.

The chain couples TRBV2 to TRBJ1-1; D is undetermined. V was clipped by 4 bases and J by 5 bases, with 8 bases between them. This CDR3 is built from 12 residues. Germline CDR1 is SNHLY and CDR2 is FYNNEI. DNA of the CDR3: TGTGCCAGCAGTGGAACAATTACTGAAGCTTTCTTT. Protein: CASSGTITEAFF. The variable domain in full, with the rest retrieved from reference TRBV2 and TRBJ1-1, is EPEVTQTPSHQVTQMGQEVILRCVPISNHLYFYWYRQILGQKVEFLVSFYNNEISEKSEIFDDQFSVERPDGSNFTLKIRSTKLEDSAMYFCASSGTITEAFFGQGTRLTVV.

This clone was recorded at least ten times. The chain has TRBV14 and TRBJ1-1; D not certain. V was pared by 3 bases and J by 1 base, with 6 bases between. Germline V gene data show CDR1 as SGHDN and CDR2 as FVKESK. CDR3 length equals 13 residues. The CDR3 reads CASSHRKNTEAFF. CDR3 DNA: TGTGCCAGCAGCCATCGCAAGAACACTGAAGCTTTCTTT. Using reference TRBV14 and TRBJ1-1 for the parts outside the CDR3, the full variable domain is EAGVTQFPSHSVIEKGQTVTLRCDPISGHDNLYWYRRVMGKEIKFLLHFVKESKQDESGMPNNRFLAERTGGTYSTLKVQPAELEDSGVYFCASSHRKNTEAFFGQGTRLTVV.

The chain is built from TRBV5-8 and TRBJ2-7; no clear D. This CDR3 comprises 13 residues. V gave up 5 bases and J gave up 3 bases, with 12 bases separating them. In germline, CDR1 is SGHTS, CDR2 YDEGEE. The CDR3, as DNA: TGTGCCAGCAGATTTGTTGCAGACTACGAGCAGTACTTC. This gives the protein CASRFVADYEQYF.

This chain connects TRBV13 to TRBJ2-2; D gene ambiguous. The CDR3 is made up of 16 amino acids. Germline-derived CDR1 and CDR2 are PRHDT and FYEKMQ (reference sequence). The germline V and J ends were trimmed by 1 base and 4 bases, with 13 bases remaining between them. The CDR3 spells CASSLDLSEFTGELFF. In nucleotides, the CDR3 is TGTGCCAGCAGCTTAGATCTGAGCGAATTCACCGGGGAGCTGTTTTTT.

CDR3: CASSLDGTGRVNTEAFF. CDR3 coding DNA: TGTGCCAGCAGTTTAGACGGGACAGGGAGGGTGAACACTGAAGCTTTCTTT. The chain has TRBV27 and TRBJ1-1, with 9 bases matching TRBD1. The CDR3 is 17 residues long. Germline-derived CDR1 and CDR2 are MNHEY and SMNVEV (reference sequence). V dropped 2 bases and J dropped 0; count of bases not matched to a gene: 7.

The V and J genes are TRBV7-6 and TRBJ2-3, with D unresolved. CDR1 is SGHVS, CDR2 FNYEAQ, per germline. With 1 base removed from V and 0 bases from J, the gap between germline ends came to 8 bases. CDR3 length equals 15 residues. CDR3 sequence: CASSLVATSTDTQYF. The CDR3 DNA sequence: TGTGCCAGCAGCTTAGTGGCCACGAGCACAGATACGCAGTATTTT.

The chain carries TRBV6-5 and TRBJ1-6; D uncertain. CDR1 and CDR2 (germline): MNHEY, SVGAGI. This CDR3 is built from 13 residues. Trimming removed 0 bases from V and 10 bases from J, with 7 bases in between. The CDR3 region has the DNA TGTGCCAGCAGTTACTCGGGGTACTCACCCCTCCACTTT. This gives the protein CASSYSGYSPLHF.